The following is a TCR beta chain sequence with its context. The sample is drawn from a study of control samples from healthy donors and cancer patients. The table came from immunoSEQ multiplex PCR; TCRdb's copy has only in-frame clones and leaves some out. The table has around 92,000 clones, roughly four fifths seen once. Sequencing input: blood. This sequence was found in a man between 60 and 75 years old in good health.

The CDR3 region is CASSYSGQVGREPQHF. CDR3 DNA: TGTGCCAGCAGTTACTCCGGACAGGTCGGGCGGGAGCCCCAGCATTTT. The chain recombines TRBV6-5 with TRBJ1-5, with 7 bases fitting TRBD1. Trimming removed 0 bases from V and 8 bases from J; junction bases left unmatched: 10. Germline V gene sequence: CDR1 MNHEY, CDR2 SVGAGI. This CDR3 region has 16 residues.